This record covers a single T cell receptor (beta chain). Its antigen is still unknown. The record originates from a study of cytomegalovirus exposure and HLA in healthy donors. Study observations and caveats: In a later analysis, first-cohort TCR clusters were found to tend to co-occur in the 90 to 150 validation repertoires.

Sequencing was performed with immunoSEQ multiplex PCR; in TCRdb, only in-frame clones are kept and a portion is missing. Of some 130,000 clones in the sample, 89% are singletons; the top ten hold 0.95% to 1.5%. Per germline, CDR1 MNHNY and CDR2 SVGAGI (reference sequence). Trimming shortened V by 5 bases and J by 2 bases, and 16 bases separated the two germline ends. The CDR3 is 16 amino acids. Input material: PBMCs. The rearrangement joins TRBV6-6 to TRBJ1-5, with D tentatively TRBD1 (6 bases). The clonotype comes from a woman aged 18-29 years in good health and CMV-seronegative. The CDR3 here is CASSQGIRLRNQPQHF. For the CDR3, the DNA is TGTGCCAGCAGTCAGGGGATTCGTTTGCGCAATCAGCCCCAGCATTTT.